Listed below are T cell receptor beta chains from one sample, sequenced in a study of cytomegalovirus exposure and HLA in healthy donors. Using immunoSEQ multiplex PCR, the repertoire was profiled, and TCRdb retains in-frame clones only, with some absent. Recorded for this sample: 130,000 to 150,000 clones. Input material: PBMCs. These receptor sequences come from a man aged 40-50 years in good health and CMV-seronegative. Each CDR3 is given with its conserved first and last residue. The D gene is left open where the match is weak.

D | J | V | DNA | CDR3
. | TRBJ1-2 | TRBV30 | TGTGCCTGGCCACATCCCGACACCTGGGGCTACACCTTC | CAWPHPDTWGYTF
TRBD1 | TRBJ2-3 | TRBV5-1 | TGCGCCAGCAGCCCCCGACAGGGGGGAGATACGCAGTATTTT | CASSPRQGGDTQYF
. | TRBJ1-6 | TRBV6-6 | TGTGCCAGCAGCCCGGAGGGGCAAAATAATTCACCCCTCCACTTT | CASSPEGQNNSPLHF
. | TRBJ1-1 | TRBV7-9 | TGTGCCAGCAGCTCACGGCGGGGTAGCTCGCTCCCCCCTGAAGCTTTCTTT | CASSSRRGSSLPPEAFF
. | TRBJ2-2 | TRBV19 | . | CASTSDRAYGELFF
TRBD2 | TRBJ2-1 | TRBV4-3 | TGCGCCAGCAGCCAAGATTTAGCTAGCGGGGTCAATGAGCAGTTCTTC | CASSQDLASGVNEQFF
. | TRBJ1-1 | TRBV5-4 | TGTGCCAGCAGCCCCAGGGACACTGAAGCTTTCTTT | CASSPRDTEAFF
. | TRBJ2-1 | TRBV7-3 | TGTGCCAGCAGCTTAATGGGGGGGCCGGTGCAGTTCTTC | CASSLMGGPVQFF
TRBD1 | TRBJ1-5 | TRBV10-3 | TGTGCCATCAGATCGGGACAGGAGGGCAATCAGCCCCAGCATTTT | CAIRSGQEGNQPQHF
TRBD1 | TRBJ1-2 | TRBV5-6 | TGTGCCAGCAGCTTGGGCGGGACAGGGGGCTATGGCTACACCTTC | CASSLGGTGGYGYTF
TRBD1 | TRBJ1-6 | TRBV6-1 | TGTGCCAGCAGTGCCGCAGGGGGTGCCCTCCACTTT | CASSAAGGALHF
TRBD1 | TRBJ2-7 | TRBV27 | TGTGCCAGCAGACAGGACAGGGGGTCTTCCTACGAGCAGTACTTC | CASRQDRGSSYEQYF
. | TRBJ1-1 | TRBV6-1 | TGTGCCACCACCCGGACACTCGGGGGGCTGTCTGAAGCTTTCTTT | CATTRTLGGLSEAFF
. | TRBJ1-2 | TRBV7-2 | TGTGCCAGCAGCCCAACCAGTGTCTATGGCTACACCTTC | CASSPTSVYGYTF
. | TRBJ1-6 | TRBV6-6 | TGTGCCAGCACCAGGGGCTCCTATAATTCACCCCTCCACTTT | CASTRGSYNSPLHF
. | TRBJ2-7 | TRBV19 | TGTGCCAGTAGTAACACAGGGTCCCCCGAGCAGTACTTC | CASSNTGSPEQYF
. | TRBJ2-3 | TRBV5-6 | TGTGCCAGCAGCTTGGCCGCAGATACGCAGTATTTT | CASSLAADTQYF
TRBD1 | TRBJ1-2 | TRBV7-9 | TGTGCCAGCAGCCAAACCAGGGGGGACTATGGCTACACCTTC | CASSQTRGDYGYTF
TRBD1 | TRBJ2-7 | TRBV10-3 | TGTGCCATCAGTGACGGGACAGGGGTAGGGGAGCAGTACTTC | CAISDGTGVGEQYF